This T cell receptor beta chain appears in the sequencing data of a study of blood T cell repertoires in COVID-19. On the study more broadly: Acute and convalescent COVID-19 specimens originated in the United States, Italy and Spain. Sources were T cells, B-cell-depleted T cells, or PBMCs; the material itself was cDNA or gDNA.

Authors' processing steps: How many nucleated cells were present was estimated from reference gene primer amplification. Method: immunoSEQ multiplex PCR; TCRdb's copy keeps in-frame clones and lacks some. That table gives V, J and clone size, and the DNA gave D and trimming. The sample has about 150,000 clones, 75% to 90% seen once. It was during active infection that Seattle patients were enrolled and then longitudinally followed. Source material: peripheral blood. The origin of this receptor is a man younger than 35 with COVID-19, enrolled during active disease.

The CDR3 DNA reads as TGTGCCAGCAGGGGGACAGTCGCAGCCTACGAGCAGTACTTC. Its protein product is CASRGTVAAYEQYF. This chain joins TRBV6-5 and TRBJ2-7, with TRBD1 identical over 7 bases. Germline CDR1 MNHEY, CDR2 SVGAGI. There are 14 residues in the CDR3. V was pared by 6 bases and J by 2 bases, with 7 bases of the junction left unmatched.